This T cell receptor beta chain was obtained from a study of OX40 agonist ivuxolimab in advanced cancers. Across the whole study: The patients' treatment was ivuxolimab, an agonistic anti-OX40 (CD134) antibody. Of mixed ages from about 20 to 85 and averaging about 65 years, the group was around 78% male. Patients achieving partial responses numbered three: one hepatocellular carcinoma case and two cutaneous melanoma cases.

Germline CDR1 reads GTSNPN; CDR2 reads SVGIG (reference sequence). The CDR3 is 14 residues long. Trimming took 4 bases from V and 6 from J, leaving 18 bases between them. Method: immunoSEQ multiplex PCR; TCRdb's copy keeps in-frame clones and lacks some. The repertoire holds 58,000 or so clones, with approximately 92% as singletons. The investigators sampled blood at baseline, at cycle 4 day 1, and at cycle 7 day 1. The chain links TRBV30 to TRBJ1-2; D perhaps matches TRBD1 (5 bases). The clonotype was recovered from an adult with an advanced solid tumor such as melanoma, head and neck, liver or kidney cancer. Sequencing used CD4+ or CD8+ T cells sorted from blood, obtained in a trial of the OX40 agonist ivuxolimab. The CDR3 protein is CAWITDPTGDGYTF. The CDR3, as DNA: TGTGCCTGGATTACCGACCCCACAGGAGATGGCTACACCTTC.